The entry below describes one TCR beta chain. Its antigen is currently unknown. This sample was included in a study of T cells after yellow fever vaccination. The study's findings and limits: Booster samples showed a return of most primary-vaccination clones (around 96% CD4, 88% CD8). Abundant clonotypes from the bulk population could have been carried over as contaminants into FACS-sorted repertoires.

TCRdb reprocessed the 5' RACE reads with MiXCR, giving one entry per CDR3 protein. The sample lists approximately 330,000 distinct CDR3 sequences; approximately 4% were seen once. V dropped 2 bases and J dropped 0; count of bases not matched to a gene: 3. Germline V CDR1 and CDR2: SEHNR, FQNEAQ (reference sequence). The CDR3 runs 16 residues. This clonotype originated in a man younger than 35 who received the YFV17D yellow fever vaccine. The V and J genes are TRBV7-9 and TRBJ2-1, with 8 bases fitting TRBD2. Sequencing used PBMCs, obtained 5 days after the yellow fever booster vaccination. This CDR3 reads CASSLSGTSSYNEQFF. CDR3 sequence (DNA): TGTGCCAGCAGCTTATCTGGGACTAGCTCCTACAATGAGCAGTTCTTC.